This TCR beta chain was retrieved from a study of cytomegalovirus exposure and HLA in healthy donors. Study conclusions and caveats: When the data were analyzed later, several of the most significant clusters appeared to be linked to common viral pathogens.

With 60 Vbeta and 13 Jbeta primers, the PCR was carried out. TCRdb's table, derived via immunoSEQ multiplex PCR, lists solely in-frame clones and lacks some. Here the sample spans around 140,000 clones, over 65% being singletons. Turning to this clone: Its antigen remains unidentified.

CDR3 length equals 17 residues. Looked up from germline, CDR1 is SEHNR and CDR2 is FQNEAQ (reference sequence). Trimming left V 1 base short and J 0 bases short, with 13 bases between. This sequence was found in a man between 40 and 49 years old in good health and CMV-seronegative. This rearrangement joins TRBV7-9 to TRBJ2-4; unclear D gene. Sequencing input: PBMCs. This CDR3 is CASSLGSAVLAKNIQYF. CDR3 in DNA: TGTGCCAGCAGCTTAGGTTCGGCGGTTCTAGCCAAAAACATTCAGTACTTC.